This T cell receptor beta chain was captured by sequencing in a study of CD8 T cells in Susac syndrome. When the RNA was reverse transcribed, random hexamers were used with an input of roughly 0.45 to 1 ug. TCRdb itself ran the immunoSEQ multiplex PCR reads through MiXCR, one entry per CDR3 protein. This table has fewer than 250,000 distinct CDR3 sequences, 90% to 95% appearing once. The TEMRA cells underwent FACS enrichment, while the CD8+ and CD4+ T cells underwent negative isolation. Germline lookup yields CDR1 SGDLS and CDR2 YYNGEE. The junction had 14 bases not matched to a gene; V was cut back by 0 bases and J by 7 bases. CDR3 length equals 19 residues.

This clonotype was obtained from a human donor with multiple sclerosis. The sequencing sample was made of CD8+ T cells from PBMCs. This chain connects TRBV9 to TRBJ2-1; the match to TRBD2 covers 12 bases. CDR3 in DNA: TGTGCCAGCAGCGTAGAGGCCCTCCCACTAGCGGGAGGTGGGAATGAGCAGTTCTTC. Its protein product is CASSVEALPLAGGGNEQFF.